These T cell receptor beta chains were read from a single sample in a study of T cell clonotyping in hematopoietic cell transplantation. Sequencing used immunoSEQ multiplex PCR; TCRdb keeps in-frame clones, though not all of them. The sample carries 5,500 to 6,000 clones, approximately 91% recorded once. The sample in question was peripheral blood mononuclear cells, obtained 100 days after allogeneic stem cell transplant. The receptors come from a female patient between 50 and 60 years old who had an allogeneic stem cell transplant from a related donor, so the T cells may come from the graft donor. Some clones in this sample may be carry-over from other donors' samples. Both conserved end residues are part of each CDR3. The D gene is left open where the match is weak. Clone size is not always given. Where it is, it says once, few, many or a class for expanded clones.

clone_size,v_call,j_call,d_call,cdr3_nt,cdr3_aa
.,TRBV30,TRBJ1-1,.,TGTGCCTGGTTCGGGTCGATGTTGAACACTGAAGCTTTCTTT,CAWFGSMLNTEAFF
.,TRBV7-9,TRBJ1-2,TRBD1,TGTGCCAGCAGCTCCAAGGACAGGGGCTATGGCTACACCTTC,CASSSKDRGYGYTF
.,TRBV30,TRBJ1-1,.,TGTGCCTGGAAGGGGGGGTTGATGAACACTGAAGCTTTCTTT,CAWKGGLMNTEAFF
.,TRBV6-5,TRBJ1-1,TRBD1,TGTGCCAGCAGTCTTTTAGGGACAGCGGCGGCGGCTTTCTTT,CASSLLGTAAAAFF
.,TRBV6-5,TRBJ1-5,.,TGTGCCAGCAGTTACTCGTTGAGTCTGAATCAGCCCCAGCATTTT,CASSYSLSLNQPQHF
.,TRBV5-6,TRBJ1-2,.,TGTGCCAGCAGCTTCTCCAAAGAGCCAGGGCTCTATGGCTACACCTTC,CASSFSKEPGLYGYTF
.,TRBV6-4,TRBJ2-6,.,TGTGCCAGCAGTGACGACAACTCTGGGGCCAACGTCCTGACTTTC,CASSDDNSGANVLTF
.,TRBV7-2,TRBJ1-2,.,TGTGCCAGCGGGCCATACCATGTGGAAGATGGCTACACCTTC,CASGPYHVEDGYTF
.,TRBV6-5,TRBJ1-1,TRBD1,TGTGCCAGCAGGACAGGGGGATACACTGAAGCTTTCTTT,CASRTGGYTEAFF
.,TRBV6-1,TRBJ2-3,TRBD2,TGTGCCAGCAGTGAACTAGCGGGAGGGCCAGATACGCAGTATTTT,CASSELAGGPDTQYF
.,TRBV7-2,TRBJ2-5,TRBD2,TGTGCCAGTTCATGGGGGGGGGAGACCCAGTACTTC,CASSWGGETQYF
.,TRBV18,TRBJ2-7,.,TGTGCCAGCTCACCACCTCTAGCCAATTTCTACGAGCAGTACTTC,CASSPPLANFYEQYF
.,TRBV2,TRBJ2-6,.,TGTGCCAGCTGCTGTCCCTTCTCTGGGGCCAACGTCCTGACTTTC,CASCCPFSGANVLTF
medium-sized,TRBV9,TRBJ2-3,.,TGTGCCAGCAGGTCCGTAATAGCTTTCACAGATACGCAGTATTTT,CASRSVIAFTDTQYF
.,TRBV2,TRBJ2-7,.,TGTGCCAGCAGTGGCCCCTCTTGGGAGCAGTACTTC,CASSGPSWEQYF
.,TRBV9,TRBJ2-3,TRBD2,TGTGCCAGCAGCGAAGGACTAGCGGGGGCAGATACGCAGTATTTT,CASSEGLAGADTQYF
large,TRBV7-2,TRBJ1-6,.,TGTGCCAGCAGCTTAGCGGAGGGGGGTCTGGGTAATTCACCCCTCCACTTT,CASSLAEGGLGNSPLHF
.,TRBV19,TRBJ1-2,TRBD1,TGTGCCAGTAGTCCCCGGACAGGGGGCTATGGCTACACCTTC,CASSPRTGGYGYTF
.,TRBV7-2,TRBJ1-5,TRBD1,TGTGCCAGCAGCTTAGGGGACAGAATAATTCAGCCCCAGCATTTT,CASSLGDRIIQPQHF
.,TRBV7-2,TRBJ1-3,.,TGTGCCAGCAGGGGGGACTCCTTTGGAAACACCATATATTTT,CASRGDSFGNTIYF
once,TRBV30,TRBJ2-1,.,TGTGCCTGGAGTGTACCCCCCGGTGAAAGCGCGCAGTTCTTC,CAWSVPPGESAQFF
.,TRBV30,TRBJ1-1,.,TGTGCCTGGAGTGTACGCCGCCGCCCGGAGACGGTGAACACTGAAGCTTTCTTT,CAWSVRRRPETVNTEAFF
.,TRBV30,TRBJ2-3,.,TGTGCCTGGAGTGTACGCGGGGCAGATACGCAGTATTTT,CAWSVRGADTQYF
.,TRBV4-1,TRBJ2-1,TRBD2,TGCGCCAGCAGCCAAGGTTATAGCGGGAGGGATGAGCAGTTCTTC,CASSQGYSGRDEQFF
.,TRBV28,TRBJ1-2,.,TGTGCCAGCAGTCAATCAGGTCACTATGGCTACACCTTC,CASSQSGHYGYTF
.,TRBV2,TRBJ1-1,.,TGTGCCAGCAGTGAAGGGGCCCCCAGACGGGACACTGAAGCTTTCTTT,CASSEGAPRRDTEAFF
.,TRBV10-2,TRBJ2-7,.,TGCGCCAGCACGGGAAGCTACGAGCAGTACTTC,CASTGSYEQYF
.,TRBV28,TRBJ1-5,.,TGTGCCAGCAGTATACCACAGTCGGGTTATAGCAATCAGCCCCAGCATTTT,CASSIPQSGYSNQPQHF
.,TRBV2,TRBJ1-5,.,TGTGCCAGCAGAGGACAGACTACAAGCAATCAGCCCCAGCATTTT,CASRGQTTSNQPQHF
.,TRBV5-1,TRBJ1-1,TRBD1,TGCGCCAGCAGCCAACAGAGGACAGGGGGCGGGGGCACTGAAGCTTTCTTT,CASSQQRTGGGGTEAFF
.,TRBV19,TRBJ2-1,.,TGTGCCAGTAGTATAATCCAGGACCAATACAATGAGCAGTTCTTC,CASSIIQDQYNEQFF
.,TRBV7-9,TRBJ2-3,.,TGTGCCAGCAGCTTACCGGGGGCGGGAGATACGCAGTATTTT,CASSLPGAGDTQYF
.,TRBV2,TRBJ2-1,TRBD2,TGTGCCAGCAGTGCCGGGACTAGCTCCTACAATGAGCAGTTCTTC,CASSAGTSSYNEQFF
.,TRBV19,TRBJ1-5,.,TGTGCCAGTAGTAGCCCCGGGGGAAGCAATCAGCCCCAGCATTTT,CASSSPGGSNQPQHF
.,TRBV7-2,TRBJ2-7,.,TGTGCCAGCAGCTTATCAGGATTTTTCGACGAGCAGTACTTC,CASSLSGFFDEQYF
.,TRBV19,TRBJ1-1,TRBD1,TGTGCCAGTAGTACAGGACAGGGGAAGAACACTGAAGCTTTCTTT,CASSTGQGKNTEAFF
.,TRBV7-9,TRBJ1-2,TRBD1,TGTGCCAGCAGCTTCGGGGACAGGGGAGCCGGCTACACCTTC,CASSFGDRGAGYTF
.,TRBV2,TRBJ2-5,TRBD2,TGTGCCAGCAGTACATTTGGGACTAACTTGGAGACCCAGTACTTC,CASSTFGTNLETQYF
.,TRBV4-1,TRBJ2-3,TRBD2,TGCGCCAGCAGCCAAGATGGGCTAGCGGGAGGTTTCACAGATACGCAGTATTTT,CASSQDGLAGGFTDTQYF
.,TRBV4-1,TRBJ1-2,.,TGCGCCAGCAGCCAAGACCCGATTTCTAACTATGGCTACACCTTC,CASSQDPISNYGYTF
few,TRBV2,TRBJ1-5,.,TGTGCCAGCAGTGAACCCCCAGAGGGACAGCCCCAGCATTTT,CASSEPPEGQPQHF
.,TRBV2,TRBJ1-4,TRBD1,TGTGCCAGCAGTTCGGGACAGGGACGACTGTTTTTT,CASSSGQGRLFF
.,TRBV7-9,TRBJ1-3,TRBD1,TGTGCCAGCGACAGGGGTCCTGGAAACACCATATATTTT,CASDRGPGNTIYF
.,TRBV7-8,TRBJ2-2,.,TGTGCCAGCAGCTTAAGAGGAGAAACCGGGGAGCTGTTTTTT,CASSLRGETGELFF
.,TRBV29-1,TRBJ1-5,TRBD1,TGCAGCGTTGCTCCGACAGGGGGCAATCAGCCCCAGCATTTT,CSVAPTGGNQPQHF
.,TRBV10-3,TRBJ2-5,TRBD1,TGTGCCATCAGTGACCCCACAGGGGGTGGAGAGACCCAGTACTTC,CAISDPTGGGETQYF
.,TRBV6-6,TRBJ1-5,.,TGTGCCAGCAGTTACGGGACGAGCGGGAATCAGCCCCAGCATTTT,CASSYGTSGNQPQHF
.,TRBV6-5,TRBJ2-7,.,TGTGCCAGCAGTCACAGGGAAGGCTACGAGCAGTACTTC,CASSHREGYEQYF
.,TRBV30,TRBJ2-1,TRBD2,TGTGCCTGGAGTGTAGCGGGCGGGGGGGCCTACAATGAGCAGTTCTTC,CAWSVAGGGAYNEQFF
.,TRBV6-5,TRBJ2-7,.,TGTGCCAGCAGTTACCTCCTATTCCCCTCCTACGAGCAGTACTTC,CASSYLLFPSYEQYF
.,TRBV7-7,TRBJ2-5,TRBD1,TGTGCCAGCAGCCCGACAGGGTCTAGAGAGACCCAGTACTTC,CASSPTGSRETQYF
.,TRBV14,TRBJ2-7,.,TGTGCCAGCAGCTCTCAGGGGTACGAGCAGTACTTC,CASSSQGYEQYF
.,TRBV6-1,TRBJ1-5,.,TGTGCCAGCAGTGAAGACAGGGCAATAGGGCCCCAGCATTTT,CASSEDRAIGPQHF
.,TRBV6-5,TRBJ2-7,.,TGTGCCACCTTAGGAGGGGCGCCCTACGAGCAGTACTTC,CATLGGAPYEQYF